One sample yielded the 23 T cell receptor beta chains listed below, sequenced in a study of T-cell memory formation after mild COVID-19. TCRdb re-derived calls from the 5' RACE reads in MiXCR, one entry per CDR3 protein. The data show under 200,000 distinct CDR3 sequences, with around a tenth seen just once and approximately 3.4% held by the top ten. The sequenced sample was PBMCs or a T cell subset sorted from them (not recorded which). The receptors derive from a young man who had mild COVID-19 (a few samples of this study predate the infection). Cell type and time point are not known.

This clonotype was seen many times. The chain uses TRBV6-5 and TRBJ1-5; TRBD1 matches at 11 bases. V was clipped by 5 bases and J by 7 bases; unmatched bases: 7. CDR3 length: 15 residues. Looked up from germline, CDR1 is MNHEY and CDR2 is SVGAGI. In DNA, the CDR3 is TGTGCCAGCAGTACGGGGACAGGGGGGAGGCAGCCCCAGCATTTT. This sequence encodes CASSTGTGGRQPQHF.

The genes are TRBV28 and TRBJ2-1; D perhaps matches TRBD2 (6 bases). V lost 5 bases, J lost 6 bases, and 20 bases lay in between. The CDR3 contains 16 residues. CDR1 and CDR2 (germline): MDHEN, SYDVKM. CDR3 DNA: TGTGCCAGCAGTGTCATGGGACTCCTCTCGGGCAATGAGCAGTTCTTC. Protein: CASSVMGLLSGNEQFF.

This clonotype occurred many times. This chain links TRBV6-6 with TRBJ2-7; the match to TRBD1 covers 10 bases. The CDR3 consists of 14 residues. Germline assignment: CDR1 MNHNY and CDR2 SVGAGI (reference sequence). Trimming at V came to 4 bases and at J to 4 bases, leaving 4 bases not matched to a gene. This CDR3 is CASSSPGQGYEQYV. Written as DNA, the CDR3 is TGTGCCAGCAGTTCACCGGGACAGGGGTACGAGCAGTACGTC.

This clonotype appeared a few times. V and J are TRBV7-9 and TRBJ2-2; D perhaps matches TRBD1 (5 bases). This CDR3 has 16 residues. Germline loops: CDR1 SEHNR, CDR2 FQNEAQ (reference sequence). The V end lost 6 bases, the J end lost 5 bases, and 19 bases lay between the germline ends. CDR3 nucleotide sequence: TGTGCCAGCAGTTATAACCGGTTAGCAGGGACCGGGGAGCTGTTTTTT. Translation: CASSYNRLAGTGELFF.

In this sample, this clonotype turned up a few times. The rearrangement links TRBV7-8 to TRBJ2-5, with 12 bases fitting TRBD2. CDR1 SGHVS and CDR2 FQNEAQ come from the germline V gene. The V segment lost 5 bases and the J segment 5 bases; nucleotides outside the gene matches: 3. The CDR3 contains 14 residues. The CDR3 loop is CASSQLAGGETQYF. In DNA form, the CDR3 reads TGTGCCAGCAGCCAGCTAGCGGGGGGGGAGACCCAGTACTTC.

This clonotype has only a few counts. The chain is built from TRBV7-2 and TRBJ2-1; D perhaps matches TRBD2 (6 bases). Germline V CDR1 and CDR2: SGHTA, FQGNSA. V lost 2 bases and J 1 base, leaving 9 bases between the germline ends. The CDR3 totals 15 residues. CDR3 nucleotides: TGTGCCAGCAGCTTATTTCGGGAGTCCTACAATGAGCAGTTCTTC. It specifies CASSLFRESYNEQFF. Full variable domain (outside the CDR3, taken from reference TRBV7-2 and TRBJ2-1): GAGVSQSPSNKVTEKGKDVELRCDPISGHTALYWYRQSLGQGLEFLIYFQGNSAPDKSGLPSDRFSAERTGGSVSTLTIQRTQQEDSAVYLCASSLFRESYNEQFFGPGTRLTVL.

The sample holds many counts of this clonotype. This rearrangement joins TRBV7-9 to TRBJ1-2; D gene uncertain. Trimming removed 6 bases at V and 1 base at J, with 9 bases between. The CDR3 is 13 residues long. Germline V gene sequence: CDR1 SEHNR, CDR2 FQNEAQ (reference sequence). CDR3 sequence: CASSPPVNYGYTF. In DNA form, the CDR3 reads TGTGCCAGCAGTCCTCCCGTTAACTATGGCTACACCTTC.

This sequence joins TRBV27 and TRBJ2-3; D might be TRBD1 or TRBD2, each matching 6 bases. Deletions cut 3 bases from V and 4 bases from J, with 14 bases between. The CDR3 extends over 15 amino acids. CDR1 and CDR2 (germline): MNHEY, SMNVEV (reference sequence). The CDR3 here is CASSLTGGRPDTQYF. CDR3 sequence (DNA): TGTGCCAGCAGTTTGACAGGAGGGCGCCCAGATACGCAGTATTTT.

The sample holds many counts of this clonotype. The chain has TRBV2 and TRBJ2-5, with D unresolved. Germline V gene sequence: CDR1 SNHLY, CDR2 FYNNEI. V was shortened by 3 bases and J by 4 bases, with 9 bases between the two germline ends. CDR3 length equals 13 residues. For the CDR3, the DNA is TGTGCCAGCAGTGATGTAGGCCGAGAGACCCAGTACTTC. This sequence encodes CASSDVGRETQYF.

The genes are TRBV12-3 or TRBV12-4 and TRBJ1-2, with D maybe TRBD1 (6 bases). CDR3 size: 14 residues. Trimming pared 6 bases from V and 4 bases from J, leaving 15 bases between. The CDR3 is CASRSDGQPYGYTF. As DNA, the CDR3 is TGTGCCAGCAGAAGCGATGGACAGCCCTATGGCTACACCTTC.

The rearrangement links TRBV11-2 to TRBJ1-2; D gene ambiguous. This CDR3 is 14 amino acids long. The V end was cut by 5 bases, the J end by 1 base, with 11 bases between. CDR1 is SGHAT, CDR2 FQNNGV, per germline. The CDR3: CASSPSGINYGYTF. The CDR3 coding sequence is TGTGCCAGCAGCCCCTCGGGAATTAACTATGGCTACACCTTC.

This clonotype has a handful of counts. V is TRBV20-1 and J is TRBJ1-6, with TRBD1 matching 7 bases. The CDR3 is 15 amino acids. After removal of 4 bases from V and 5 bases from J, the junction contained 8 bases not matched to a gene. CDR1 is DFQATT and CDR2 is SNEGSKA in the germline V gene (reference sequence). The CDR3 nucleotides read TGCAGTGCTATATCGGGACAGATCCATAATTCACCCCTCCACTTT. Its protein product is CSAISGQIHNSPLHF.

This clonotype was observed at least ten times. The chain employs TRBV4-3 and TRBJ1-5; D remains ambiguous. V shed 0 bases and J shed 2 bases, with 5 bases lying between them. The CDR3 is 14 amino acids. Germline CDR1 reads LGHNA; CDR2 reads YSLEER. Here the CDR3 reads CASSQDPGNQPQHF. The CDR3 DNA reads TGCGCCAGCAGCCAAGATCCCGGCAATCAGCCCCAGCATTTT.

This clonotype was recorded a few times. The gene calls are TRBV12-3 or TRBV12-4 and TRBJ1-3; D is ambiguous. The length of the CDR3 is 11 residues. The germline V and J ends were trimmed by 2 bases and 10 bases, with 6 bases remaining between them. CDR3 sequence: CASSLSLTIYF. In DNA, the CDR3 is TGTGCCAGCAGTTTAAGTCTTACCATATATTTT.

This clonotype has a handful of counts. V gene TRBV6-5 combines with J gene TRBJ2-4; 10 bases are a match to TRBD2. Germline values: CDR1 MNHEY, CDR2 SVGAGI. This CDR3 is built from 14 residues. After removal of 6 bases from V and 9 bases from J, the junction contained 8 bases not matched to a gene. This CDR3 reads CASRDSGGAGIQYF. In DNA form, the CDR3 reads TGTGCCAGCAGAGACAGCGGGGGGGCCGGCATTCAGTACTTC.

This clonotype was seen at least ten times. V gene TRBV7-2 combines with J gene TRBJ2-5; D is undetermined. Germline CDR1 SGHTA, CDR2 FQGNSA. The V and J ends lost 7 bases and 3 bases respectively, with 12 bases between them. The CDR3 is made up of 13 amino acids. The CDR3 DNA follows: TGTGCCAGCACCTTCCGTGGGGAAGAGACCCAGTACTTC. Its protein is CASTFRGEETQYF.

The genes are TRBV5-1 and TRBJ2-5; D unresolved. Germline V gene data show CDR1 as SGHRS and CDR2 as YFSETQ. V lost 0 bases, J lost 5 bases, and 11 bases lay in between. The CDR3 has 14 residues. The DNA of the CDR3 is TGCGCCAGCAGCTTGGAAGGGTTTGGGGAGACCCAGTACTTC. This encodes CASSLEGFGETQYF.

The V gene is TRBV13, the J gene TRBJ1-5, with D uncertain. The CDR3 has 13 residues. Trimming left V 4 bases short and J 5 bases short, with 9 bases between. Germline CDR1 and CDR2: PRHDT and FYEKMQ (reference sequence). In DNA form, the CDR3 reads TGTGCCAGCAGCTCCCGAGGGCATCAGCCCCAGCATTTT. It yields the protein CASSSRGHQPQHF.

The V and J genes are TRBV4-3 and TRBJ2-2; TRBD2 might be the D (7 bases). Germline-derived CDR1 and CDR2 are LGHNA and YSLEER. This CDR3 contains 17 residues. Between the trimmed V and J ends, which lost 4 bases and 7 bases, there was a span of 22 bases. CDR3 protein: CASSLLVGGGEGGELFF. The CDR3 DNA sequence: TGCGCCAGCAGCCTCCTAGTAGGCGGGGGCGAGGGCGGGGAGCTGTTTTTT.

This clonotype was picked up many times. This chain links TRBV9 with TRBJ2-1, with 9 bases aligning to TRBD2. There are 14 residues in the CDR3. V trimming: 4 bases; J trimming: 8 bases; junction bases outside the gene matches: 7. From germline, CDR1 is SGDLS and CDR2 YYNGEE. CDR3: CASSIGRGGDEQFF. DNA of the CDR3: TGTGCCAGCAGCATCGGGCGGGGGGGCGATGAGCAGTTCTTC.

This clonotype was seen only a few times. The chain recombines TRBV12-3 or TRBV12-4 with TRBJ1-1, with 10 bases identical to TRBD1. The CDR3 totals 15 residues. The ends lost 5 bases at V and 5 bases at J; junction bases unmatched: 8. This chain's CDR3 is CASSHKGQGRTEAFF. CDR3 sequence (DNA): TGTGCCAGCAGTCACAAGGGACAGGGGCGGACTGAAGCTTTCTTT.

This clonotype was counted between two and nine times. CDR3 sequence reads: CASSLEVAGTGELFF. CDR3 nucleotides: TGTGCCAGCAGCTTAGAGGTAGCGGGCACCGGGGAGCTGTTTTTT. V is TRBV7-2 and J is TRBJ2-2, with 7 positions matching TRBD2. The CDR3 totals 15 residues. Per the germline V gene, CDR1 is SGHTA and CDR2 is FQGNSA. Germline trimming cut 1 base from V and 4 bases from J; bases unmatched to any gene: 3.

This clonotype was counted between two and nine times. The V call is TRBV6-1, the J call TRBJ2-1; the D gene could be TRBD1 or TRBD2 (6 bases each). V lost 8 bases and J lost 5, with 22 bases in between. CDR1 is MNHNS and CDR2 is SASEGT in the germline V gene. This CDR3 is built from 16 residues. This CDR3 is CASPIEQGGPNNEQFF. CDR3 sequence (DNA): TGTGCCAGCCCGATCGAACAGGGAGGCCCCAACAATGAGCAGTTCTTC.